This TCR beta chain was identified during a study of blood T cell repertoires in COVID-19. Study at large: Italy, Spain and the United States were the sources of the convalescent and acute COVID-19 samples. From T cells, B-cell-depleted T cells, or PBMCs came the material, which was cDNA or gDNA.

Trimming removed 5 bases from V and 7 bases from J; junction bases left unmatched: 12. This CDR3 is built from 15 residues. The germline V gene has CDR1 LGHDT and CDR2 YNNKEL (reference sequence). The assay was immunoSEQ multiplex PCR, and TCRdb's table has in-frame clones only and misses some. The sample gives nearly 350,000 clones, around 86% of which show up once; more than 5% is in the top ten. The Seattle patients joined while their infection was active and were tracked longitudinally afterward. V gene TRBV3-1 (or the pseudogene TRBV3-2) combines with J gene TRBJ1-2, with 8 bases identical to TRBD1. The sequence was obtained from a woman between 50 and 59 years old with COVID-19, enrolled during active disease. The sample taken for sequencing was peripheral blood. CDR3 DNA sequence: TGTGCCAGCAGCGCACACTCGACAGGGGAGCGTGGCTACACCTTC. It encodes CASSAHSTGERGYTF.